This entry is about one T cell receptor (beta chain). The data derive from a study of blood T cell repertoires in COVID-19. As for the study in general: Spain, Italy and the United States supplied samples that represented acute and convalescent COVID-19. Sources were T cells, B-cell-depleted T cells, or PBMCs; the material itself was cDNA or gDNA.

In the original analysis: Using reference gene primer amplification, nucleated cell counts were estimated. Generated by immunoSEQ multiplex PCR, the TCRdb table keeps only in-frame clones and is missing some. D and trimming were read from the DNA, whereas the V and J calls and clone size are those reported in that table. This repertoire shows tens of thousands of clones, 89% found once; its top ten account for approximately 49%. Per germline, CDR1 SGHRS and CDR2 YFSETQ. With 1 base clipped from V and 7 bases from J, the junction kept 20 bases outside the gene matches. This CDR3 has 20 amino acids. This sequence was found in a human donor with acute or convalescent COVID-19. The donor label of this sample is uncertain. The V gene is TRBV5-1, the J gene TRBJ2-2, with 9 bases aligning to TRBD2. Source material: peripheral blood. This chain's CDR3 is CASSLPGQGNSGRSSGELFF. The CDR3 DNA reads TGCGCCAGCAGCTTGCCGGGACAAGGGAATAGCGGGAGAAGTAGCGGGGAGCTGTTTTTT.